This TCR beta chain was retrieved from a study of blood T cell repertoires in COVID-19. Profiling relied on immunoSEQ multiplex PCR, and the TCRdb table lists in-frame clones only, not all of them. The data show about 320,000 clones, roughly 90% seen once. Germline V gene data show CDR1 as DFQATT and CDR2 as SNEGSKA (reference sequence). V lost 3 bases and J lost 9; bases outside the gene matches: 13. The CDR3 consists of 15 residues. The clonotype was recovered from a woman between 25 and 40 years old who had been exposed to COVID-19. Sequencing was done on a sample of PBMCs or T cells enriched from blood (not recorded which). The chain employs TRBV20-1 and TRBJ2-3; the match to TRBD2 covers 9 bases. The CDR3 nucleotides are TGCAGTGCTAGTGCGCGGGGGGGCCCCAGCGGGACGCAGTATTTT. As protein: CSASARGGPSGTQYF.